Detailed here is one TCR beta chain. This sample stems from a study of beta chain features in type 1 diabetes. CDR3 length: 17 residues. Per germline, CDR1 MGHRA and CDR2 YSYEKL. V trimming: 4 bases; J trimming: 5 bases; junction bases outside the gene matches: 15. Expressed TCRB transcripts were sequenced, since all the RNA that had been isolated was reverse transcribed. Data came from immunoSEQ multiplex PCR; TCRdb stores just in-frame clones and leaves some out. Of 150,000 to 200,000 clones listed, about 9.8% are singletons. The gene calls are TRBV4-1 and TRBJ1-2, with 8 bases lining up with TRBD1. Sequenced material: central memory CD4+ T cells from blood. The TCR was taken from a woman between 18 and 30 years old in good health. CDR3 residues: CASSPGGRGRRGYGYTF. The CDR3 DNA follows: TGCGCCAGCAGCCCTGGCGGCAGGGGGCGCAGAGGGTATGGCTACACCTTC.